These 4 T cell receptor beta chains were all obtained from the same sample, sequenced in a study of CD8 T cells in Susac syndrome. Roughly 0.5 to 1 ug RNA was reverse transcribed with random hexamers. TCRdb re-called the immunoSEQ multiplex PCR reads with MiXCR, one entry per CDR3 protein. The data hold around 280,000 distinct CDR3 sequences, with roughly nine tenths observed a single time. The source material was CD4+ T cells from PBMCs. These receptor sequences come from a human donor with multiple sclerosis.

V gene TRBV3-1 combines with J gene TRBJ2-3; 7 nucleotides agree with TRBD2. The CDR3 totals 15 residues. V was clipped by 1 base and J by 6 bases; unmatched bases: 7. The V gene's germline CDR1 is LGHDT and CDR2 YNNKEL (reference sequence). Here the CDR3 reads CASSQGRGLPDTQYF. The CDR3 DNA reads TGTGCCAGCAGCCAAGGGAGGGGACTACCGGATACGCAGTATTTT.

V is TRBV7-9 and J is TRBJ1-1; 8 nucleotides agree with TRBD1. V trimming: 8 bases; J trimming: 1 base; junction bases outside the gene matches: 9. The CDR3 has 15 amino acids. Per the germline V gene, CDR1 is SEHNR and CDR2 is FQNEAQ (reference sequence). CDR3 sequence: CASGSSGTGNTEAFF. The CDR3 nucleotides read TGTGCCAGCGGGAGCTCCGGGACAGGGAACACTGAAGCTTTCTTT.

The chain is built from TRBV11-3 and TRBJ1-2, with a weak D call TRBD1 (6 bases). The CDR3 runs to 14 residues. Germline V gene sequence: CDR1 SGHNT, CDR2 YENEEA. V was shortened by 5 bases and J by 1 base, with 11 bases between the two germline ends. The DNA of the CDR3 is TGTGCCAGCAGCATAACAGGGCTTAACTATGGCTACACCTTC. This codes for CASSITGLNYGYTF.

This chain uses TRBV6-2 or TRBV6-3 with TRBJ2-5; perhaps D is TRBD1 or TRBD2 (6 bases each). The V and J ends lost 3 bases and 2 bases respectively, with 22 bases between them. Per the germline V gene, CDR1 is MNHEY and CDR2 is SVGEGT. The CDR3 covers 18 residues. CDR3 loop: CASSYRGGRGLRQETQYF. The CDR3, as DNA: TGTGCCAGCAGTTATCGGGGAGGTCGGGGGCTTCGACAAGAGACCCAGTACTTC.